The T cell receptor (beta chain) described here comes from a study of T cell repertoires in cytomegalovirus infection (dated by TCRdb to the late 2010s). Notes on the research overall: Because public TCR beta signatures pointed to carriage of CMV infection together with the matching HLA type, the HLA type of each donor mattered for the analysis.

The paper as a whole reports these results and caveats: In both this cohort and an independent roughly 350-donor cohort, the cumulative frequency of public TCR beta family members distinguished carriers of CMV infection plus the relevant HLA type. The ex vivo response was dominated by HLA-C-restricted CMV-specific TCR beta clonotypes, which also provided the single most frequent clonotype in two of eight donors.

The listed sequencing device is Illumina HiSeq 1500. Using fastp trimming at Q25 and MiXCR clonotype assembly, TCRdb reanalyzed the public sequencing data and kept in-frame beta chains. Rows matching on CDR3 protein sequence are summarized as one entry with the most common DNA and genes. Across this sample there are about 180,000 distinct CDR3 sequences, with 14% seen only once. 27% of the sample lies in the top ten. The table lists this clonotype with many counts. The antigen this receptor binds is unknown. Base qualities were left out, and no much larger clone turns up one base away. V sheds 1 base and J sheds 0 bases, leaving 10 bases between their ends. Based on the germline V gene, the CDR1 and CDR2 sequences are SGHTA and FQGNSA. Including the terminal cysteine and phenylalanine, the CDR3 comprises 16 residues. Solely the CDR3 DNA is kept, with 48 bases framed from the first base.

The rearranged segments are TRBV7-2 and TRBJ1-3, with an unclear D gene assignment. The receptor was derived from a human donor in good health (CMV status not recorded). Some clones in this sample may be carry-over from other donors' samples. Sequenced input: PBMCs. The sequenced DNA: TGTGCCAGCAGCTTAGAGCTCTCAAGCTCTGGAAACACCATATATTTT. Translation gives CASSLELSSSGNTIYF.